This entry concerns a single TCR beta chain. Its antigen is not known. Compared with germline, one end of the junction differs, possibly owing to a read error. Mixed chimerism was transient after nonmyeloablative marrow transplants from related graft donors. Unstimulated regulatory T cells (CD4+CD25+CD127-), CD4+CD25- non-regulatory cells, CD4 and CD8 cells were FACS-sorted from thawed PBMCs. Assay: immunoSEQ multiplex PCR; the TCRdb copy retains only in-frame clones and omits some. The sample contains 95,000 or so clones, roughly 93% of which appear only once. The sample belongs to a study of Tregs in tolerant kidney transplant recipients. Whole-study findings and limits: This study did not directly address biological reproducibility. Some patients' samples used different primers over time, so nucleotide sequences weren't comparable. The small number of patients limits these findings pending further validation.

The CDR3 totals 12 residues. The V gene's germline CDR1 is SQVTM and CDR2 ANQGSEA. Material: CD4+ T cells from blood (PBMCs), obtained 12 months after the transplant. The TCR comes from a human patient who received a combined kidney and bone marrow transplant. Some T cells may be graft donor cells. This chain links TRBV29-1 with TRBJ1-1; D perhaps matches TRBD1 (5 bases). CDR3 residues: CSLESGPTEAFF. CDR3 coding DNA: TGCAGCCTTGAGTCAGGGCCCACTGAAGCTTTCTTT.